The 11 T cell receptor beta chains in this list originate from one sample, sequenced in a study of blood T cells in healthy people across ages. A second PCR, run for about 7 to 12 cycles, used a sample-barcoded 5' primer plus a J-beta primer mix. TCRdb recomputed calls from the 5' RACE reads with MiXCR, one row per CDR3 protein. The profile shows hundreds of thousands of distinct CDR3 sequences, under 30% of them singletons. This sample was also put to use in a study of T cells of mothers and their children.

The sequenced sample was blood. Receptor source: a boy between 10 and 17 years old in good health.

This clonotype was found a few times. The chain couples TRBV7-8 to TRBJ2-5, with 9 bases that match TRBD2. The end of the DNA fits TRBJ2-7 better, so the J call may be wrong. Germline V gene sequence: CDR1 SGHVS, CDR2 FQNEAQ. The CDR3 is made up of 13 amino acids. CDR3 DNA sequence: TGTGCCAGCAGCAATAGCGGGGGTGGCGAGCAGTACTTC. Translation gives CASSNSGGGEQYF.

The gene calls are TRBV28 and TRBJ2-5; possibly TRBD1 for D (6 bases). The CDR3 runs to 13 residues. CDR1 and CDR2 (germline): MDHEN, SYDVKM. The V and J ends lost 8 bases and 11 bases respectively, with 21 bases between them. DNA of the CDR3: TGTGCCAGCGGTCGAGCCTCAGAGGGGGAGCAGTACTTC. Amino acid sequence: CASGRASEGEQYF.

This clonotype has a handful of counts. V is TRBV28 and J is TRBJ1-2, with no clear D. The V gene lost 6 bases and the J gene lost 2 bases, with 13 bases spanning the gap. The CDR3 is 14 amino acids. Germline CDR1 is MDHEN and CDR2 is SYDVKM. In DNA form, the CDR3 reads TGTGCCAGCAGGGAGGACGTAGGGAACTATGGCTACACCTTC. Encoded protein: CASREDVGNYGYTF.

This clonotype occurred many times. The chain couples TRBV7-2 to TRBJ2-7; 13 nucleotides match TRBD2. CDR1 is SGHTA and CDR2 is FQGNSA in the germline V gene. Trimming removed 4 bases from V and 3 bases from J; junction bases left unmatched: 3. The CDR3 contains 15 residues. CDR3 region: CASSSRLAGGYEQYF. CDR3 DNA sequence: TGTGCCAGCAGCTCCCGACTAGCGGGAGGCTACGAGCAGTACTTC.

The J gene is TRBJ2-5, the V gene TRBV6-1, with 9 bases identical to TRBD2. Per germline, CDR1 MNHNS and CDR2 SASEGT. Losses at the gene ends were 1 base for V and 4 bases for J; bases not matched to a gene: 4. CDR3 size: 15 residues. The CDR3 nucleotides are TGTGCCAGCAGTGAAGTCGGCGGGGGGGGAGAGACCCAGTACTTC. It yields the protein CASSEVGGGGETQYF.

The rearrangement joins TRBV4-1 to TRBJ1-2; no clear D. The V end was cut by 2 bases, the J end by 4 bases, with 8 bases between. Germline V CDR1 and CDR2: MGHRA, YSYEKL. The CDR3 extends over 13 amino acids. CDR3 residues: CASSQTRTYGYTF. The CDR3 coding sequence is TGCGCCAGCAGCCAAACGCGAACCTATGGCTACACCTTC.

The rearrangement uses TRBV28 and TRBJ2-7; D not certain. The length of the CDR3 is 11 residues. Trimming left V 4 bases short and J 7 bases short, with 8 bases between. CDR1 is MDHEN, CDR2 SYDVKM, per germline. CDR3 sequence: CASSYKYEQYF. CDR3 DNA sequence: TGTGCCAGCAGTTATAAATATGAGCAGTACTTC.

This clonotype turned up a few times. The chain uses TRBV28 and TRBJ1-1; 9 bases agree with TRBD1. Per germline, CDR1 MDHEN and CDR2 SYDVKM. This CDR3 comprises 13 residues. V was pared by 5 bases and J by 5 bases, with 3 bases of the junction left unmatched. The CDR3 bases are TGTGCCAGCAGTGGGACAGGGAGAACTGAAGCTTTCTTT. It encodes CASSGTGRTEAFF.

This clonotype was detected a few times. The chain uses TRBV12-3 or TRBV12-4 and TRBJ2-5, with TRBD2 identical over 10 bases. CDR3 size: 15 residues. The trim removed 6 bases at V and 5 bases at J, leaving 9 bases unmatched. The CDR3 region has the DNA TGTGCCAGCAGCCATGAACTAGCGGGAAAGGAGACCCAGTACTTC. This codes for CASSHELAGKETQYF.

The chain couples TRBV4-1 to TRBJ2-3; D is undetermined. From germline, CDR1 is MGHRA and CDR2 YSYEKL. Trimming removed 1 base from V and 4 bases from J, with 12 bases in between. The CDR3 totals 15 residues. CDR3 DNA sequence: TGCGCCAGCAGCCAAGTCGGTACGGTCGCAGATACGCAGTATTTT. This encodes CASSQVGTVADTQYF.

The rearrangement uses TRBV7-2 and TRBJ2-3; 11 bases line up with TRBD2. CDR3 length: 17 residues. The germline CDR1 and CDR2 sequences are SGHTA and FQGNSA. Trimming removed 5 bases from V and 5 bases from J; junction bases left unmatched: 12. In DNA form, the CDR3 reads TGTGCCAGCAGCCCCGGACTAGCGGGTCCTTTGGGAGATACGCAGTATTTT. This encodes CASSPGLAGPLGDTQYF.